This TCR beta chain appears in the sequencing data of a study of cytomegalovirus exposure and HLA in healthy donors. A multiplex PCR was run with 60 Vbeta primers and 13 Jbeta primers. Profiled with immunoSEQ multiplex PCR; TCRdb holds only in-frame clones, not every one. The data contain 100,000 to 150,000 clones, 78% of them singletons. With 5 bases clipped from V and 9 bases from J, the junction kept 18 bases outside the gene matches. This CDR3 is 18 amino acids long. From germline, CDR1 is ENHRY and CDR2 SYGVKD. This clone was observed a few times. Source material: PBMCs. This receptor was identified in a young man in good health and CMV-seropositive. The rearrangement joins TRBV10-3 to TRBJ2-1; 11 bases match TRBD2. In DNA, the CDR3 is TGTGCCATCAGTCCCCCGAGGGTAGCGGGAGGGCCCCCTTTTGAGCAGTTCTTC. This encodes CAISPPRVAGGPPFEQFF.